The source of this T cell receptor beta chain is a study of cytomegalovirus exposure and HLA in healthy donors. Germline lookup yields CDR1 SGHRS and CDR2 YFSETQ. CDR3 size: 13 residues. Trimming left V 3 bases short and J 4 bases short, with 5 bases between. The PCR employed 60 Vbeta primers together with 13 Jbeta primers. The protocol was immunoSEQ multiplex PCR, while the TCRdb copy is restricted to in-frame clones and leaves out a portion. This table holds about 140,000 clones, about three quarters found once. This chain uses TRBV5-1 with TRBJ1-6; D ambiguous. This receptor was identified in a middle-aged woman in good health and CMV-seronegative. Source material: PBMCs. The CDR3 DNA is TGCGCCAGCAGCTGGGAGTATAATTCACCCCTCCACTTT. It encodes CASSWEYNSPLHF.